This T cell receptor (beta chain) is from a study of T cell responses to AZD1222 COVID-19 vaccine. With respect to this clone: Its target is unknown.

Trimming cost V 1 base and J 4 bases, with 13 bases left between them. The CDR3 is 15 amino acids. Germline values: CDR1 SGHTA, CDR2 FQGNSA. Study-level results: Clonal diversity may have been underestimated, and the donors were mostly white British, with more females than males. Spike was spanned by vaccine-associated CD4 TCRs, which were dominant at 160-218 and 743-854. The repertoires were collected only after the peak T cell response. Following two doses of AZD1222, Spike-specific TCR breadth and depth rose.

Produced via immunoSEQ multiplex PCR; TCRdb's table is partial and in-frame only. Of roughly 140,000 clones in the sample, 88% were seen once. The receptor comes from an adult in good health. The V and J genes are TRBV7-2 and TRBJ1-2; D is unclear. Sequencing was performed on peripheral blood, taken on day 0 of MenACWY control vaccination. The CDR3 bases are TGTGCCAGCAGCTTAGATTGGAGGGCCGGCTATGGCTACACCTTC. It codes for CASSLDWRAGYGYTF.